The T cell receptor beta chain described here comes from a study of shared clonotypes between healthy human individuals. Trimming removed 6 bases from V and 8 bases from J, with 18 bases in between. Germline CDR1 WSHSY, CDR2 SAAADI. This CDR3 is 14 amino acids long. Findings and limits, study-wide: Tissue TCR repertoires likely differ from these blood-only repertoires.

Authors' data handling: ImmunoSEQ yielded junction-only sequences lacking quality scores, so filtering differed. Profiled with immunoSEQ multiplex PCR; TCRdb holds only in-frame clones, not every one. V and J calls and clone size are those listed in that table; D and trimming were worked out from the DNA. The table records roughly 650,000 clones, 97% of them present only once. Remarks on this clone: What it recognizes is unknown.

This TCR was sampled from a woman younger than 45 in good health. The sample taken for sequencing was naive CD4+ T cells sorted from blood. Subset specified: CD45RA+ positively selected. V usage is TRBV10-2 and J usage is TRBJ2-3; D ambiguous. The CDR3 bases are TGCGCCAGCAGCCGTCGCGGCTCACAGATTACGCAGTATTTT. Protein sequence: CASSRRGSQITQYF.